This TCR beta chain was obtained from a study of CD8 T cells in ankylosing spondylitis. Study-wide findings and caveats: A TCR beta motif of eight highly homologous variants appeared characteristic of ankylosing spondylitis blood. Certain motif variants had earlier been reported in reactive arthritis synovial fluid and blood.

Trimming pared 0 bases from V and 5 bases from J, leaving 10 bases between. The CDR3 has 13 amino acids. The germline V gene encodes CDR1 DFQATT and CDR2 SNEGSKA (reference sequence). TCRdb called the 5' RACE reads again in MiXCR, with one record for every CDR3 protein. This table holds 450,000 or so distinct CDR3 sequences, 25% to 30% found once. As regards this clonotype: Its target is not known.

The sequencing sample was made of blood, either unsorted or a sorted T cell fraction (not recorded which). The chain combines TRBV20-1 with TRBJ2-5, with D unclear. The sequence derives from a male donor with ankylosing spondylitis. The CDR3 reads CSARDRGFETQYF. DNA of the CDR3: TGCAGTGCTAGAGACAGAGGATTCGAGACCCAGTACTTC.